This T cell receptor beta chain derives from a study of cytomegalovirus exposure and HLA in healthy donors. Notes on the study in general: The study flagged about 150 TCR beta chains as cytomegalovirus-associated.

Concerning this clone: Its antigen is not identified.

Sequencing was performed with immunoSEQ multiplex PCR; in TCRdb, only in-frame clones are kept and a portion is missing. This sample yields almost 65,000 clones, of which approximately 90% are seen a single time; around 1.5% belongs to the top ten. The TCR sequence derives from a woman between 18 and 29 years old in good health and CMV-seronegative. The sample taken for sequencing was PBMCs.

The CDR3 DNA sequence: TGTGCCAGCAGCCCCCTTTATCCCCCCGAGCAGTACTTC. As protein: CASSPLYPPEQYF. The V call is TRBV7-2, the J call TRBJ2-7; no clear D. Trimming stripped 5 bases from V and 6 bases from J, with 14 bases between. Germline assignment: CDR1 SGHTA and CDR2 FQGNSA. The CDR3 totals 13 residues.